This is a list of T cell receptor beta chains from one sample in a study of OX40 agonist ivuxolimab in advanced cancers. TCRdb keeps only in-frame clones here, not all; method: immunoSEQ multiplex PCR. This sample has 50,000 or so clones, with about 86% found just once. The specimen was CD4+ or CD8+ T cells sorted from blood, collected in a trial of the OX40 agonist ivuxolimab. The receptors were gathered from an adult with an advanced solid tumor such as melanoma, head and neck, liver or kidney cancer. The CDR3 runs from the conserved cysteine through the conserved F or W. The order of the fields is V gene, J gene, D gene, clone size, CDR3 DNA, CDR3 protein. D genes are given only for firm matches. For some rows the clone size is stated as once, few or many, or as a class when expanded; others skip it.

TRBV5-1,TRBJ1-4,TRBD1,.,TGCGCCAGCAGGAGGGGGCTTGGTAATGAAAAACTGTTTTTT,CASRRGLGNEKLFF
TRBV5-6,TRBJ1-6,.,.,TGTGCCAGCAGCTTGTCAGAAGGGGTTATTAATTCACCCCTCCACTTT,CASSLSEGVINSPLHF
TRBV6-6,TRBJ2-6,.,.,TGTGCCAGCAGTTACTCTGGGGCCAACGTCCTGACTTTC,CASSYSGANVLTF
TRBV10-3,TRBJ1-3,.,few,TGTGCCATCAGTGACAGGTCCTACTCTGGAAACACCATATATTTT,CAISDRSYSGNTIYF
TRBV27,TRBJ1-6,TRBD1,.,TGTGCCAGCAGCGAACGGACAGGAAGGGATAATTCACCCCTCCACTTT,CASSERTGRDNSPLHF
TRBV6-4,TRBJ2-2,TRBD1,.,TGTGCCAGCAGTAGGGGGACAGGGATAAACACCGGGGAGCTGTTTTTT,CASSRGTGINTGELFF
TRBV19,TRBJ1-1,.,.,TGTGCCAGCGAAGACCGGAGGGGAGGGAGAGATGAAGCTTTCTTT,CASEDRRGGRDEAFF
TRBV27,TRBJ1-4,TRBD1,.,TGTGCCAGCAGCTTCGACAGGGGGCTTGAAAAACTGTTTTTT,CASSFDRGLEKLFF
TRBV10-3,TRBJ2-3,.,.,TGTGCCATCAGTGAGTCACAGCGCACAGATACGCAGTATTTT,CAISESQRTDTQYF
TRBV29-1,TRBJ1-2,.,.,TGCAGCGTTGAAGACGGGGCGGTTCGTAACTATGGCTACACCTTC,CSVEDGAVRNYGYTF
TRBV19,TRBJ1-1,.,.,TGTGCCAGTAGTATAGTCTGGCGGGGGATGAACACTGAAGCTTTCTTT,CASSIVWRGMNTEAFF
TRBV4-1,TRBJ1-5,TRBD1,.,TGCGCCAGCAGCCCCGGGGCACAGGGGGTGTCCGATCAGCCCCAGCATTTT,CASSPGAQGVSDQPQHF
TRBV7-2,TRBJ1-6,.,.,TGTGCCAGCAGCTTAGGTAGCAGTCTTAGGGGTTCACCCCTCCACTTT,CASSLGSSLRGSPLHF
TRBV2,TRBJ2-3,TRBD1,.,TGTGCCACCAAGGACAGGGGATCAGATACGCAGTATTTT,CATKDRGSDTQYF
TRBV10-1,TRBJ1-1,.,.,TGCGCCAGCTCCCAGGGATATGGGAACACTGAAGCTTTCTTT,CASSQGYGNTEAFF
TRBV18,TRBJ2-2,.,.,TGTGCCAGCTCACCGAGAGTAGCCGCGAACACCGGGGAGCTGTTTTTT,CASSPRVAANTGELFF
TRBV19,TRBJ1-1,.,.,TGTGCCAGTAGAACTACCGGACAGAGGGGGTCTGAAGCTTTCTTT,CASRTTGQRGSEAFF